A selection of T cell receptor beta chains follows, all from one sample in a study of identifying expanded T cells in peripheral blood. Sequencing was performed with immunoSEQ multiplex PCR; in TCRdb, only in-frame clones are kept and a portion is missing. The repertoire consists of 70,000 to 100,000 clones, with 88% occurring once and the leading ten covering around 4.3%. The material sequenced was blood. The receptors here all came from a person aged 18-70 years in good health. Both conserved end residues are part of each CDR3. D genes are given only for firm matches. Not every row has a clone size; where given, it reads once, few, many or a size class.

.	TRBV19	TRBJ2-3	once	CASSTQHPGPTDTQYF	TGTGCCAGTAGTACTCAACACCCGGGGCCCACAGATACGCAGTATTTT
.	TRBV5-4	TRBJ1-6	.	CASRGGLNSPLHF	TGTGCCAGCAGGGGGGGGCTCAATTCACCCCTCCACTTT
.	TRBV29-1	TRBJ2-1	.	CSVELTPDGEQFF	TGCAGCGTTGAATTGACTCCCGATGGGGAGCAGTTCTTC
TRBD1	TRBV6-1	TRBJ1-6	.	CASSSGTGESSPLHF	TGTGCCAGCAGTTCCGGGACAGGGGAATCTTCACCCCTCCACTTT
.	TRBV7-2	TRBJ2-3	.	CASSPHGDTQYF	TGTGCCAGCAGCCCGCACGGAGATACGCAGTATTTT
TRBD1	TRBV7-9	TRBJ2-1	.	CASSLTAGGNNEQFF	TGTGCCAGCAGCTTAACGGCAGGGGGTAACAATGAGCAGTTCTTC
.	TRBV4-2	TRBJ2-5	.	CASSQERSGGLLQETQYF	TGTGCCAGCAGCCAAGAACGCTCTGGGGGACTGCTACAAGAGACCCAGTACTTC
.	TRBV7-9	TRBJ1-2	.	CASSLGDGDGYTF	TGTGCCAGCAGCTTAGGGGACGGAGATGGCTACACCTTC
TRBD1	TRBV6-5	TRBJ2-3	.	CASSSNPQGWDTQYF	TGTGCCAGCAGTTCCAACCCACAGGGGTGGGATACGCAGTATTTT
.	TRBV2	TRBJ2-7	.	CASKTDIQVYEQYF	TGTGCCAGCAAGACTGATATTCAGGTCTACGAGCAGTACTTC
.	TRBV6-1	TRBJ2-7	.	CASSEGGTYEQYF	TGTGCCAGCAGTGAAGGGGGGACCTACGAGCAGTACTTC
.	TRBV7-9	TRBJ1-4	.	CASRLGSYNEKLFF	TGTGCCAGCAGGCTAGGGAGTTATAATGAAAAACTGTTTTTT
.	TRBV6-6	TRBJ1-6	.	CASSLADSFNSPLHF	TGTGCCAGCAGCCTGGCGGACAGCTTTAATTCACCCCTCCACTTT
.	TRBV5-6	TRBJ2-5	once	CASSLEFVETQYF	TGTGCCAGCAGCTTGGAGTTTGTAGAGACCCAGTACTTC
TRBD1	TRBV10-2	TRBJ2-1	once	CASSEPGTANEQFF	TGCGCCAGCAGTGAGCCAGGGACAGCCAATGAGCAGTTCTTC
.	TRBV7-9	TRBJ1-5	.	CASSLIGRGNQPQHF	TGTGCCAGCAGCTTAATCGGGAGAGGCAATCAGCCCCAGCATTTT
.	TRBV18	TRBJ2-7	once	CASSPPVQGDEQYF	TGTGCCAGCTCACCCCCGGTCCAGGGAGACGAGCAGTACTTC
.	TRBV2	TRBJ2-3	.	CASSGEVSDTQYF	TGTGCCAGCAGCGGGGAGGTCTCGGATACGCAGTATTTT
TRBD2	TRBV28	TRBJ2-6	few	CASCPGGGAGANVLTF	TGTGCCAGCTGTCCTGGCGGGGGGGCTGGGGCCAACGTCCTGACTTTC
.	TRBV5-1	TRBJ2-1	.	CASSLGARDNEQFF	TGCGCCAGCAGCTTAGGGGCCAGGGACAATGAGCAGTTCTTC
.	TRBV21-1	TRBJ2-5	.	CASSHWTSGSVQETQYF	TGTGCCAGCAGCCACTGGACTAGCGGATCCGTTCAAGAGACCCAGTACTTC
.	TRBV6-1	TRBJ2-5	.	CASSELSGGSQETQYF	TGTGCCAGCAGTGAATTGAGTGGGGGCAGCCAAGAGACCCAGTACTTC
.	TRBV10-2	TRBJ2-7	.	CASKGGGVLREQYF	TGCGCCAGCAAGGGGGGAGGGGTTCTCCGGGAGCAGTACTTC
.	TRBV2	TRBJ1-2	few	CASNHPYYGYTF	TGTGCCAGTAATCATCCCTACTATGGCTACACCTTC
TRBD1	TRBV4-2	TRBJ2-3	.	CASSLSGTGSTDTQYF	TGTGCCAGCAGCCTTTCCGGGACAGGGAGCACAGATACGCAGTATTTT
.	TRBV21-1	TRBJ1-4	.	CASSGRGNEKLFF	TGTGCCAGCAGCGGCAGAGGTAATGAAAAACTGTTTTTT
.	TRBV7-2	TRBJ1-5	medium-sized	CASSLPDLNQPQHF	TGTGCCAGCAGCTTACCGGACCTGAATCAGCCCCAGCATTTT
.	TRBV9	TRBJ2-5	.	CASSGGTPQETQYF	TGTGCCAGCAGCGGCGGGACTCCACAGGAGACCCAGTACTTC
TRBD2	TRBV5-1	TRBJ2-1	.	CASGASGYSYNEQFF	TGCGCCAGCGGGGCTAGCGGATACTCCTACAATGAGCAGTTCTTC
.	TRBV28	TRBJ2-1	.	CASRWGTRPYNEQFF	TGTGCCAGCAGATGGGGGACCCGGCCTTACAATGAGCAGTTCTTC
TRBD1	TRBV28	TRBJ1-6	once	CASSLSGTGARSPLHF	TGTGCCAGCAGTTTGTCCGGGACAGGGGCGCGCTCACCCCTCCACTTT
.	TRBV9	TRBJ2-3	once	CASSPQARADTQYF	TGTGCCAGCAGCCCCCAAGCTCGAGCAGATACGCAGTATTTT
.	TRBV19	TRBJ1-1	.	CASSIEAGWAVNTEAFF	TGTGCCAGTAGTATAGAGGCAGGATGGGCCGTGAACACTGAAGCTTTCTTT
TRBD2	TRBV19	TRBJ2-3	.	CASSGGVGDTQYF	TGTGCCAGTAGTGGGGGGGTCGGAGATACGCAGTATTTT
.	TRBV5-1	TRBJ2-1	.	CASSKDFSLSYNEQFF	TGCGCCAGCAGTAAGGACTTCTCTCTCTCCTACAATGAGCAGTTCTTC
.	TRBV5-3	TRBJ2-7	.	CARSFLGGPREQYF	TGTGCCAGAAGCTTCTTGGGGGGGCCGCGCGAGCAGTACTTC
TRBD2	TRBV6-6	TRBJ2-7	.	CASSYLNLAGVEQYF	TGTGCCAGCAGTTACTTGAATCTAGCGGGGGTCGAGCAGTACTTC
TRBD1	TRBV4-2	TRBJ1-2	.	CASSQGQGDGYTF	TGTGCCAGCAGCCAGGGACAGGGAGATGGCTACACCTTC
.	TRBV5-1	TRBJ2-7	once	CASTDSPSSYEQYF	TGCGCCAGCACTGACTCTCCGAGCTCCTACGAGCAGTACTTC
TRBD2	TRBV7-2	TRBJ2-7	.	CATRRGLAGGLAYEQYF	TGTGCCACCCGCCGGGGGCTAGCGGGAGGGTTAGCCTACGAGCAGTACTTC
.	TRBV5-5	TRBJ1-4	.	CASSGTLVGGVSEKLFF	TGTGCCAGCAGCGGAACCCTGGTGGGGGGGGTTAGTGAAAAACTGTTTTTT
TRBD1	TRBV19	TRBJ2-7	.	CASSGTAYEQYF	TGTGCCAGTAGTGGGACAGCCTACGAGCAGTACTTC
TRBD2	TRBV6-5	TRBJ2-7	.	CASSPRLAGDEQYF	TGTGCCAGCAGTCCGAGACTAGCGGGGGACGAGCAGTACTTC
TRBD1	TRBV7-2	TRBJ1-5	.	CASSPGQGGNQPQHF	TGTGCCAGCAGCCCGGGACAGGGGGGTAATCAGCCCCAGCATTTT
TRBD2	TRBV19	TRBJ2-3	.	CASSSGRFTDTQYF	TGTGCCAGTTCTAGCGGGAGGTTCACAGATACGCAGTATTTT
.	TRBV2	TRBJ1-2	.	CASSERGALYGYTF	TGTGCCAGCAGTGAGCGGGGGGCCTTGTATGGCTACACCTTC
.	TRBV5-1	TRBJ2-5	.	CASSFSGRGQETQYF	TGCGCCAGCAGCTTCTCGGGAAGGGGCCAAGAGACCCAGTACTTC
TRBD2	TRBV7-2	TRBJ2-3	.	CASSFTSGPDTQYF	TGTGCCAGCAGCTTTACTAGCGGGCCCGATACGCAGTATTTT
TRBD1	TRBV18	TRBJ1-2	.	CASSPTGTEEYGYTF	TGTGCCAGCTCACCAACCGGGACAGAAGAGTATGGCTACACCTTC
.	TRBV4-3	TRBJ1-5	.	CASSQDGYQPQHF	TGCGCCAGCAGCCAAGACGGTTACCAGCCCCAGCATTTT
TRBD2	TRBV29-1	TRBJ2-3	.	CSVVIAGGGTDTQYF	TGCAGCGTTGTGATAGCGGGGGGTGGTACAGATACGCAGTATTTT
.	TRBV27	TRBJ1-1	.	CASSRPLGTEAFF	TGTGCCAGCAGCAGGCCCTTGGGCACTGAAGCTTTCTTT
.	TRBV28	TRBJ1-3	.	CASSSAGRTGNTIYF	TGTGCCAGCAGTTCTGCAGGCAGAACTGGAAACACCATATATTTT
.	TRBV19	TRBJ2-5	.	CASSMGETQYF	TGTGCCAGTAGTATGGGAGAGACCCAGTACTTC
.	TRBV9	TRBJ2-3	.	CASSVGGSTDTQYF	TGTGCCAGCAGCGTAGGAGGCTCCACAGATACGCAGTATTTT
.	TRBV30	TRBJ1-4	.	CAPVTTNEKLFF	TGTGCCCCCGTAACAACTAATGAAAAACTGTTTTTT
.	TRBV25-1	TRBJ1-1	.	CANPNRSEAFF	TGTGCCAACCCCAACAGAAGCGAAGCTTTCTTT
.	TRBV7-2	TRBJ1-1	few	CASSIFPRGRRTEAFF	TGTGCCAGCAGCATTTTTCCCAGGGGCCGAAGAACTGAAGCTTTCTTT
.	TRBV7-3	TRBJ2-7	.	CASSRDSATYEQYF	TGTGCCAGCAGCCGCGACAGCGCAACCTACGAGCAGTACTTC
.	TRBV6-1	TRBJ2-6	.	CASSGKISGANVLTF	TGTGCCAGCAGTGGCAAGATCTCTGGGGCCAACGTCCTGACTTTC